Listed below are T cell receptor beta chains from one sample, sequenced in a study of response to subunit inactivated influenza vaccine. TCRdb redid the calling of the RT-PCR reads with MiXCR, one entry per CDR3 protein. The profile covers 150,000 or so distinct CDR3 sequences, with about 10% appearing a single time and around 33% taken by the ten largest. The sample in question was CD8+ T cells sorted from PBMCs, obtained less than 30 months after vaccination. Receptors originate from a man between 50 and 69 years old who received an inactivated influenza vaccine. CDR3s include the opening cysteine and the closing phenylalanine or tryptophan. Each record gives: J gene, D gene, clone size, V gene, CDR3 protein, CDR3 DNA. A D gene is named only where the DNA matches it firmly. Clone size is stated in some rows and not others, as once, few, many or a class when expanded.

j_gene: TRBJ2-1; d_gene: NA; abundance: few; v_gene: TRBV6-1; CDR3aa: CASSPDLITDYNEQFF; CDR3nt: TGTGCCAGCAGTCCTGACTTGATAACCGACTACAATGAGCAGTTCTTC
j_gene: TRBJ2-1; d_gene: NA; abundance: NA; v_gene: TRBV6-1; CDR3aa: CATGTKIDNEQFF; CDR3nt: TGTGCCACCGGGACAAAGATCGACAATGAGCAGTTCTTC
j_gene: TRBJ2-1; d_gene: NA; abundance: many; v_gene: TRBV28; CDR3aa: CASSYVSLDRGGKYNEQFF; CDR3nt: TGTGCCAGCAGTTATGTTTCTCTCGATAGGGGGGGCAAGTACAATGAGCAGTTCTTC
j_gene: TRBJ2-5; d_gene: TRBD1; abundance: NA; v_gene: TRBV9; CDR3aa: CASSGGGTGTETQYF; CDR3nt: TGTGCCAGCAGCGGGGGTGGGACAGGGACAGAGACCCAGTACTTC
j_gene: TRBJ2-1; d_gene: TRBD2; abundance: NA; v_gene: TRBV29-1; CDR3aa: CSVKQTSGRLNEQFF; CDR3nt: TGCAGCGTAAAACAAACTAGCGGGAGACTCAATGAGCAGTTCTTC
j_gene: TRBJ1-1; d_gene: NA; abundance: NA; v_gene: TRBV3-1; CDR3aa: CASQQGEGTEAFF; CDR3nt: TGTGCCAGCCAACAGGGAGAAGGAACTGAAGCTTTCTTT
j_gene: TRBJ2-3; d_gene: NA; abundance: few; v_gene: TRBV10-3; CDR3aa: CAISVPPGDTQYF; CDR3nt: TGTGCCATCAGTGTCCCACCGGGGGATACGCAGTATTTT
j_gene: TRBJ2-1; d_gene: TRBD2; abundance: few; v_gene: TRBV2; CDR3aa: CASSEGAGDYNEQFF; CDR3nt: TGTGCCAGCAGTGAGGGAGCGGGGGACTACAATGAGCAGTTCTTC
j_gene: TRBJ2-1; d_gene: NA; abundance: NA; v_gene: TRBV9; CDR3aa: CASSFGLGLYNEQFF; CDR3nt: TGTGCCAGCAGTTTCGGGCTAGGCCTCTACAATGAGCAGTTCTTC
j_gene: TRBJ2-1; d_gene: NA; abundance: NA; v_gene: TRBV12-3/TRBV12-4; CDR3aa: CASSAPERPYNEQFF; CDR3nt: TGTGCCAGCAGTGCCCCAGAGCGGCCGTACAATGAGCAGTTCTTC
j_gene: TRBJ1-4; d_gene: NA; abundance: NA; v_gene: TRBV6-2/TRBV6-3; CDR3aa: CASSPVATTNEKLFF; CDR3nt: TGTGCTAGCAGCCCCGTAGCAACGACTAATGAAAAACTGTTTTTT
j_gene: TRBJ2-7; d_gene: TRBD1; abundance: NA; v_gene: TRBV20-1; CDR3aa: CSATSGQGPYEQYF; CDR3nt: TGCAGTGCTACCTCGGGACAGGGGCCCTACGAGCAGTACTTC
j_gene: TRBJ2-1; d_gene: TRBD2; abundance: few; v_gene: TRBV5-1; CDR3aa: CASSAGLAGGNNEQFF; CDR3nt: TGCGCCAGCAGCGCAGGACTAGCGGGGGGGAACAATGAGCAGTTCTTC